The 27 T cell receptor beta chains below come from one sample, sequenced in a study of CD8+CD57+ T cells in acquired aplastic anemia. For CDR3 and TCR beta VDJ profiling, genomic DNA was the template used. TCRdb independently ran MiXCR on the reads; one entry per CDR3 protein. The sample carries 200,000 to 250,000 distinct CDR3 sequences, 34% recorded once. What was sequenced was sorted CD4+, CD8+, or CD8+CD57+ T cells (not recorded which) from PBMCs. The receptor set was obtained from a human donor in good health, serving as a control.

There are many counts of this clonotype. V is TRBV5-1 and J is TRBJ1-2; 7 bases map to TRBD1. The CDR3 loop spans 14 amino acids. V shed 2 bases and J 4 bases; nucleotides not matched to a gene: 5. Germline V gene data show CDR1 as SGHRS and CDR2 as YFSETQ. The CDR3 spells CASSFGDSSYGYTF. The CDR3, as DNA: TGCGCCAGCAGCTTTGGGGACAGCTCCTATGGCTACACCTTC.

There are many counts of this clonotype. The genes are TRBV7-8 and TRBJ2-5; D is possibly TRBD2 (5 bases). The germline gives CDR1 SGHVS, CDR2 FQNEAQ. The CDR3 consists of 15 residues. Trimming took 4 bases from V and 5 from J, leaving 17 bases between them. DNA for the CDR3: TGTGCCAGCAGCTGGCGCGGGTTAACCCTGGAGACCCAGTACTTC. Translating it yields CASSWRGLTLETQYF.

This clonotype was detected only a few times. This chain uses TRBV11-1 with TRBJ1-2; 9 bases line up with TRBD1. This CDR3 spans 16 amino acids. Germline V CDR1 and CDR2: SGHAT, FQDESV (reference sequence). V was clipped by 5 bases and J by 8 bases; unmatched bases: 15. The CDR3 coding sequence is TGTGCCAGCAGCCCTGGGGGGCCGGGACAGGGCCGCGGCTACACCTTC. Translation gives CASSPGGPGQGRGYTF.

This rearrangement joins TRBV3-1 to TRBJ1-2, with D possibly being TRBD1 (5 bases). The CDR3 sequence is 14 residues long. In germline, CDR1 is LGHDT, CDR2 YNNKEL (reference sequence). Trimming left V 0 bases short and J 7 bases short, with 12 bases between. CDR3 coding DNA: TGTGCCAGCAGCCAAGACGGGGGATTTGGTGGCTACACCTTC. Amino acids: CASSQDGGFGGYTF. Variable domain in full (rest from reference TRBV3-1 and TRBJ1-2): DTAVSQTPKYLVTQMGNDKSIKCEQNLGHDTMYWYKQDSKKFLKIMFSYNNKELIINETVPNRFSPKSPDKAHLNLHINSLELGDSAVYFCASSQDGGFGGYTFGSGTRLTVV.

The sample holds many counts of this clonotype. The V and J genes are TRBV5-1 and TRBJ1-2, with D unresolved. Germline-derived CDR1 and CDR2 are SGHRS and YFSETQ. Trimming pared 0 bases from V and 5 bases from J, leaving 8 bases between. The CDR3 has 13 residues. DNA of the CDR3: TGCGCCAGCAGCTTGGTTGCAGAATATGGCTACACCTTC. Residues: CASSLVAEYGYTF.

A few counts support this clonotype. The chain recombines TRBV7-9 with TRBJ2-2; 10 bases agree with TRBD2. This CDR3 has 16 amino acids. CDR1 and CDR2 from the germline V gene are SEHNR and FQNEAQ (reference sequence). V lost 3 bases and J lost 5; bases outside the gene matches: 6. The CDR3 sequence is CASSFPAGGVTGELFF. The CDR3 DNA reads TGTGCCAGCAGCTTCCCAGCGGGAGGGGTTACCGGGGAGCTGTTTTTT.

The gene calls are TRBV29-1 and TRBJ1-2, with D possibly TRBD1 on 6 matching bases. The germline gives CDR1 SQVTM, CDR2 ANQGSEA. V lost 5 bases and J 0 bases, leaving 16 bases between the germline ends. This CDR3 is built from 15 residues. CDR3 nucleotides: TGCAGCGTTTTTATGGGGGGCGGAGCTAACTATGGCTACACCTTC. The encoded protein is CSVFMGGGANYGYTF. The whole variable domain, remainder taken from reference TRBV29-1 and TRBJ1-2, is SAVISQKPSRDICQRGTSLTIQCQVDSQVTMMFWYRQQPGQSLTLIATANQGSEATYESGFVIDKFPISRPNLTFSTLTVSNMSPEDSSIYLCSVFMGGGANYGYTFGSGTRLTVV.

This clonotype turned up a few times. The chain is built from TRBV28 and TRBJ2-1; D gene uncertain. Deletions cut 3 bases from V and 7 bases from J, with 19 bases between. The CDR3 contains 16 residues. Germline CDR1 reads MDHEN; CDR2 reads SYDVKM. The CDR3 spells CASSFDETNSGNEQFF. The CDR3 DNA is TGTGCCAGCAGTTTTGACGAGACCAATAGTGGTAATGAGCAGTTCTTC.

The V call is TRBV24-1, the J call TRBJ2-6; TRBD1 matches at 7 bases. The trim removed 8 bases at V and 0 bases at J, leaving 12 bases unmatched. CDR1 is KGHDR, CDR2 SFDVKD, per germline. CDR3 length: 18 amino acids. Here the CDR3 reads CATTRDRAVTSGANVLTF. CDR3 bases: TGTGCCACCACCAGAGACAGGGCGGTAACCTCTGGGGCCAACGTCCTGACTTTC.

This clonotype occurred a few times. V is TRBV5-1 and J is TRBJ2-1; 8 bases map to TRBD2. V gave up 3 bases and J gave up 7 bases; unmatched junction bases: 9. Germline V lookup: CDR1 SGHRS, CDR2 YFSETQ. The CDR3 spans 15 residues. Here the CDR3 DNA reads TGCGCCAGCAGCTATAGCGGGAACCCCGGGAATGAGCAGTTCTTC. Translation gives CASSYSGNPGNEQFF. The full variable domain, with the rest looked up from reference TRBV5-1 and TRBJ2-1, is KAGVTQTPRYLIKTRGQQVTLSCSPISGHRSVSWYQQTPGQGLQFLFEYFSETQRNKGNFPGRFSGRQFSNSRSEMNVSTLELGDSALYLCASSYSGNPGNEQFFGPGTRLTVL.

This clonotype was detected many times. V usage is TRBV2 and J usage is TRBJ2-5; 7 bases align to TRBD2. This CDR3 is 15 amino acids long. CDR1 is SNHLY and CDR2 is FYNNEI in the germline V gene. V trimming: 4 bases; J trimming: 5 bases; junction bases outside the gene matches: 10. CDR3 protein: CASSVRLVGGETQYF. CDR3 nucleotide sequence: TGTGCCAGCAGTGTGCGGTTAGTCGGGGGGGAGACCCAGTACTTC.

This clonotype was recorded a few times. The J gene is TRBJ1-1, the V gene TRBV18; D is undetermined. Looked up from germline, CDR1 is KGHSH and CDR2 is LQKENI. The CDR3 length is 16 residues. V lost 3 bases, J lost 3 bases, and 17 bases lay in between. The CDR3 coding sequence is TGTGCCAGCTCACCCGAGAATCGTCTCGCGGACACTGAAGCTTTCTTT. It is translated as CASSPENRLADTEAFF.

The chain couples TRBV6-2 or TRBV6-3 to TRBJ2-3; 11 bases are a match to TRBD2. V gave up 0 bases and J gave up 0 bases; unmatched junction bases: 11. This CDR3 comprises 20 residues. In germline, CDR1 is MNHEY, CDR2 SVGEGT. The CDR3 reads CASSYSPLVGTSGSTDTQYF. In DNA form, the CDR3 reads TGTGCCAGCAGTTACTCGCCCTTAGTCGGGACTAGCGGAAGCACAGATACGCAGTATTTT.

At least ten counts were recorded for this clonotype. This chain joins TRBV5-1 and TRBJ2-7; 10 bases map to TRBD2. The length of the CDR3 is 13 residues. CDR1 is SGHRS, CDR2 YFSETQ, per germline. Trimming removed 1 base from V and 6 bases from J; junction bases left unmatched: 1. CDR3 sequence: CASSLLAGAEQYF. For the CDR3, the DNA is TGCGCCAGCAGCTTGCTAGCGGGGGCCGAGCAGTACTTC.

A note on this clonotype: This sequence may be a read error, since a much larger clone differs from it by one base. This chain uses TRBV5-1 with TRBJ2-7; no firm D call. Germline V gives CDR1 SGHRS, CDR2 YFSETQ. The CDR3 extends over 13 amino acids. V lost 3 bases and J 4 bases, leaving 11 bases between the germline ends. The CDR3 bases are TGCGCCAGCAGCTCCACGGCCTCTTACGAGCAGTACTTC. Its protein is CASSSTASYEQYF.

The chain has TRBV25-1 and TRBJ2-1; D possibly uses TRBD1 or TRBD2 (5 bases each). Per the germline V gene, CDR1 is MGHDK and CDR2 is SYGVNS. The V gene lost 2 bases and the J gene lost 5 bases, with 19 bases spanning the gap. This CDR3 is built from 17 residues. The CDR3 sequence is CASSELLGEGMNNEQFF. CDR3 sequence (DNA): TGTGCCAGCAGTGAACTTTTAGGCGAGGGGATGAACAATGAGCAGTTCTTC.

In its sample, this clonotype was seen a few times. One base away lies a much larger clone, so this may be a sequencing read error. CDR3 nucleotide sequence: TGCAGTGCCAGCGAGCGGGGGAGCACAGATACGCAGTATTTT. Translated: CSASERGSTDTQYF. J is TRBJ2-3 and V is TRBV20-1; 8 bases align to TRBD2. V lost 6 bases to trimming and J lost 0 bases; unmatched junction nucleotides: 5. Germline assignment: CDR1 DFQATT and CDR2 SNEGSKA (reference sequence). The CDR3 totals 14 residues.

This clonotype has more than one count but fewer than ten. The CDR3 region has the DNA TGCGCCAGCAGCCCCAGGGGCCTCTCTGGAAACACCATATATTTT. As protein: CASSPRGLSGNTIYF. The chain couples TRBV4-1 to TRBJ1-3, with TRBD1 as a possible D gene (6 bases). The CDR3 length is 15 residues. The V and J ends lost 4 bases and 0 bases respectively, with 10 bases between them. The germline V gene has CDR1 MGHRA and CDR2 YSYEKL.

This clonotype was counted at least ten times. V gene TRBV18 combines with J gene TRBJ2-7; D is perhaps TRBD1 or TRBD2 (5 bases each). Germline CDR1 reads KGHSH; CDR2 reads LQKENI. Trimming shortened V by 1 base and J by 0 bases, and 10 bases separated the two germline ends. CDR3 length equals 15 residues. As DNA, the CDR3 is TGTGCCAGCTCACCACGGGCAGGGAGCTCCTACGAGCAGTACTTC. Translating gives CASSPRAGSSYEQYF.

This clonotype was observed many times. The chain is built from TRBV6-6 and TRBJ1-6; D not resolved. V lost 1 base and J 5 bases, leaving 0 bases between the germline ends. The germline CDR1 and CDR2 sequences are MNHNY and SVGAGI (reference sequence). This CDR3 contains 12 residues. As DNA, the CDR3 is TGTGCCAGCAGTTACTATAATTCACCCCTCCACTTT. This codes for CASSYYNSPLHF.

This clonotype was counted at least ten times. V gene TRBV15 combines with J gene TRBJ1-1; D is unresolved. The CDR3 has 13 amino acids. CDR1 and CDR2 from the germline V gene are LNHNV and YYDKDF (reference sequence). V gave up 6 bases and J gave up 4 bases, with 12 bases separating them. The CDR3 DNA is TGTGCCACCAGTGAGGGTTGGGGCACTGAAGCTTTCTTT. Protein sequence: CATSEGWGTEAFF.

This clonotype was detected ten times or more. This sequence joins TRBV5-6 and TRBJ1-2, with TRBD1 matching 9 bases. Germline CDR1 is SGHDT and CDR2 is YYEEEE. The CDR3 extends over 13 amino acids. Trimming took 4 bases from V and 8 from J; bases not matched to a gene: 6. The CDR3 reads CASSLDRGYGYTF. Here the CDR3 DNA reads TGTGCCAGCAGCCTGGACAGGGGCTACGGCTACACCTTC. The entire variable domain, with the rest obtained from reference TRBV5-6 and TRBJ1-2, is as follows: DAGVTQSPTHLIKTRGQQVTLRCSPKSGHDTVSWYQQALGQGPQFIFQYYEEEERQRGNFPDRFSGHQFPNYSSELNVNALLLGDSALYLCASSLDRGYGYTFGSGTRLTVV.

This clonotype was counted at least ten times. The CDR3: CASSPDRVKADTQYF. CDR3 DNA: TGTGCCAGCAGCCCGGACAGGGTAAAGGCAGATACGCAGTATTTT. This rearrangement joins TRBV11-1 to TRBJ2-3; TRBD1 matches 8 bases. This CDR3 has 15 residues. V was clipped by 5 bases and J by 4 bases; unmatched bases: 8. Germline-derived CDR1 and CDR2 are SGHAT and FQDESV (reference sequence). The complete variable domain, with remaining parts taken from reference TRBV11-1 and TRBJ2-3, reads EAEVAQSPRYKITEKSQAVAFWCDPISGHATLYWYRQILGQGPELLVQFQDESVVDDSQLPKDRFSAERLKGVDSTLKIQPAELGDSAMYLCASSPDRVKADTQYFGPGTRLTVL.

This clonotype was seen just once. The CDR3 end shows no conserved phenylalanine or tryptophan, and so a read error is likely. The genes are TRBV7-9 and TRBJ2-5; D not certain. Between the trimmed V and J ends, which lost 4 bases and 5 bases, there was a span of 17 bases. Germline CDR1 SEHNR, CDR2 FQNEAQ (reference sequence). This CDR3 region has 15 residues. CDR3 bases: TGTGCCAGCAGCTCCCCGGGCGGATCCACGGAGACCCAGTACCTC. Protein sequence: CASSSPGGSTETQYL.

The CDR3 region has the DNA TGTGCCAGCAGGGTTTCTTCCTATGGCTACACCTTC. Protein sequence: CASRVSSYGYTF. The rearrangement links TRBV6-1 to TRBJ1-2; D uncertain. Between the trimmed V and J ends, which lost 6 bases and 4 bases, there was a span of 9 bases. This CDR3 is 12 amino acids long. Germline V gene lookup returns CDR1 MNHNS and CDR2 SASEGT.

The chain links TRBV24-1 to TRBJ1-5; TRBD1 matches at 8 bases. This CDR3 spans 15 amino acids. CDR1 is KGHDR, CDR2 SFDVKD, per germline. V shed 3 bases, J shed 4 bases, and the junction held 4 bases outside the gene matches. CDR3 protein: CATSDPRTGNQPQHF. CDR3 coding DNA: TGTGCCACCAGTGATCCGCGGACAGGGAATCAGCCCCAGCATTTT.

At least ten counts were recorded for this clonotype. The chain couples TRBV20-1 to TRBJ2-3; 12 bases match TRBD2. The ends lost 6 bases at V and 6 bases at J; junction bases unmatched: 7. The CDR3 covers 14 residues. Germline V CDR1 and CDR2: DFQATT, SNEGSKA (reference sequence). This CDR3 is CSALTSGSRDTQYF. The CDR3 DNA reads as TGCAGTGCGCTGACTAGCGGGAGTCGGGATACGCAGTATTTT.